The 6 T cell receptor beta chains reported below all come from one sample, sequenced in a study of cytomegalovirus exposure and HLA in healthy donors. It was with 60 Vbeta and 13 Jbeta primers that the PCR ran. The repertoire was sequenced with immunoSEQ multiplex PCR; TCRdb's copy has only in-frame clones and lacks some. The table lists hundreds of thousands of clones, 70% to 85% of them singletons. Sequenced material: PBMCs. Every receptor here comes from a woman in her 40s in good health and CMV-seronegative.

This clone was recorded only once. The CDR3 reads CSVERDRGGEAFF. For the CDR3, the DNA is TGCAGCGTTGAAAGGGACCGGGGGGGAGAAGCTTTCTTT. The V gene is TRBV29-1, the J gene TRBJ1-1, with a weak D call TRBD1 (5 bases). Trimming removed 2 bases at V and 8 bases at J, with 15 bases between. The CDR3 loop spans 13 amino acids. The germline V gene has CDR1 SQVTM and CDR2 ANQGSEA.

The chain is built from TRBV2 and TRBJ1-5; D not resolved. The CDR3 has 14 residues. Germline lookup yields CDR1 SNHLY and CDR2 FYNNEI. The ends were cut back, 4 bases at V and 0 bases at J, with 7 bases in the middle. Written as DNA, the CDR3 is TGTGCCAGCAGTGGGCTTTATAGCAATCAGCCCCAGCATTTT. This gives the protein CASSGLYSNQPQHF.

This clone has a single count. The chain recombines TRBV19 with TRBJ1-1; D gene uncertain. There are 13 residues in the CDR3. Trimming removed 7 bases at V and 2 bases at J, with 11 bases between. Germline loops: CDR1 LNHDA, CDR2 SQIVND (reference sequence). CDR3: CASKIKSNTEAFF. CDR3 in DNA: TGTGCCAGTAAGATTAAGAGCAACACTGAAGCTTTCTTT.

The chain is built from TRBV9 and TRBJ2-5; 7 nucleotides line up with TRBD1. The V segment lost 4 bases and the J segment 5 bases; nucleotides outside the gene matches: 5. This CDR3 region has 13 residues. The germline CDR1 and CDR2 sequences are SGDLS and YYNGEE. CDR3 residues: CASSYDRDETQYF. CDR3 sequence (DNA): TGTGCCAGCAGCTACGACAGGGATGAGACCCAGTACTTC.

The chain carries TRBV11-2 and TRBJ2-7, with 10 bases matching TRBD1. The CDR3 loop spans 15 amino acids. The germline V gene has CDR1 SGHAT and CDR2 FQNNGV. V was pared by 6 bases and J by 2 bases, with 7 bases of the junction left unmatched. The CDR3: CASRQPGQGTYEQYF. The CDR3 DNA is TGTGCCAGCAGGCAACCGGGACAGGGGACCTACGAGCAGTACTTC.

J is TRBJ2-7 and V is TRBV6-6; D remains unclear. V was shortened by 5 bases and J by 5 bases, with 13 bases between the two germline ends. From germline, CDR1 is MNHNY and CDR2 SVGAGI (reference sequence). This CDR3 contains 13 residues. CDR3 in amino acids: CASSLTFLHEQYF. CDR3 sequence (DNA): TGTGCCAGCAGTCTGACATTCCTCCACGAGCAGTACTTC.